These 21 T cell receptor beta chains came from one sample sequenced in a study of blood T cell repertoires in COVID-19. Libraries were prepared by immunoSEQ multiplex PCR; TCRdb keeps only in-frame clonotypes and omits some of them. The repertoire includes 55,000 to 75,000 clones, 81% of them detected once, and less than 20% sits in the top ten. Input material: peripheral blood. These receptors were collected from a man older than 75 with acute or convalescent COVID-19.

This chain connects TRBV19 to TRBJ2-3, with 7 bases identical to TRBD1. The CDR3 runs 14 residues. The ends lost 5 bases at V and 3 bases at J; junction bases unmatched: 5. From germline, CDR1 is LNHDA and CDR2 SQIVND (reference sequence). Here the CDR3 reads CASSPTGVTDTQYF. Here the CDR3 DNA reads TGTGCCAGTAGTCCAACAGGGGTAACAGATACGCAGTATTTT.

V gene TRBV30 combines with J gene TRBJ2-7; 10 bases are a match to TRBD2. In germline, CDR1 is GTSNPN, CDR2 SVGIG (reference sequence). V lost 3 bases, J lost 3 bases, and 8 bases stayed unmatched. The CDR3 runs 15 residues. The CDR3 loop is CAWRDKRGGLYEQYF. CDR3 nucleotides: TGTGCCTGGAGGGATAAGCGGGGGGGCCTCTACGAGCAGTACTTC.

The V gene is TRBV6-5, the J gene TRBJ2-7, with TRBD1 matching 7 bases. The germline V gene has CDR1 MNHEY and CDR2 SVGAGI. The CDR3 is 13 residues long. Losses at the gene ends were 6 bases for V and 4 bases for J; bases not matched to a gene: 6. This CDR3 reads CASRLGQLYEQYF. The CDR3 DNA sequence: TGTGCCAGCAGGTTGGGACAGCTGTACGAGCAGTACTTC.

This chain joins TRBV15 and TRBJ2-7, with TRBD1 as a possible D gene (5 bases). This CDR3 spans 17 amino acids. V lost 0 bases, J lost 1 base, and 16 bases lay in between. CDR1 is LNHNV and CDR2 is YYDKDF in the germline V gene (reference sequence). The CDR3: CATSREWWQGKSYEQYF. The CDR3 region has the DNA TGTGCCACCAGCAGAGAGTGGTGGCAGGGAAAATCCTACGAGCAGTACTTC. Variable domain in full (rest from reference TRBV15 and TRBJ2-7): DAMVIQNPRYQVTQFGKPVTLSCSQTLNHNVMYWYQQKSSQAPKLLFHYYDKDFNNEADTPDNFQSRRPNTSFCFLDIRSPGLGDTAMYLCATSREWWQGKSYEQYFGPGTRLTVT.

This clone has a handful of counts. This same CDR3 is encoded by further DNA sequences in the sample. The chain has TRBV9 and TRBJ2-5; 10 bases fit TRBD1. The CDR3 length is 14 residues. The trim removed 2 bases at V and 5 bases at J, leaving 3 bases unmatched. The germline CDR1 and CDR2 sequences are SGDLS and YYNGEE. The CDR3 DNA reads TGTGCCAGCAGCGTGACAGGGGGCTTCGAGACCCAGTACTTC. This translates into CASSVTGGFETQYF.

The CDR3 loop reads CASSLRRGGEQYF. DNA for the CDR3: TGTGCCAGCAGCTTGAGAAGGGGCGGCGAGCAGTACTTC. The chain combines TRBV7-8 with TRBJ2-7; weak D call: TRBD1 (5 bases). Germline V gene lookup returns CDR1 SGHVS and CDR2 FQNEAQ. The CDR3 is made up of 13 amino acids. The V and J ends lost 3 bases and 6 bases respectively, with 12 bases between them.

CDR3 sequence reads: CASSRDRDVPTIYF. The CDR3 nucleotides read TGCGCCAGCAGCCGGGACAGGGATGTACCCACCATATATTTT. The rearrangement joins TRBV5-1 to TRBJ1-3, with TRBD1 matching over 9 bases. This CDR3 region has 14 residues. CDR1 and CDR2 (germline): SGHRS, YFSETQ. V trimming: 4 bases; J trimming: 9 bases; junction bases outside the gene matches: 8.

V and J are TRBV5-5 and TRBJ2-7, with D tentatively TRBD1 (5 bases). Between the trimmed V and J ends, which lost 1 base and 5 bases, there was a span of 13 bases. Germline assignment: CDR1 SGHKS and CDR2 YYEKEE (reference sequence). The CDR3 loop spans 14 amino acids. CDR3 amino acids: CASSLIREGNEQYF. For the CDR3, the DNA is TGTGCCAGCAGCTTGATCAGGGAAGGGAACGAGCAGTACTTC.

The V gene is TRBV2, the J gene TRBJ2-5; possibly TRBD1 for D (6 bases). Trimming cost V 8 bases and J 1 base, with 14 bases left between them. Looked up from germline, CDR1 is SNHLY and CDR2 is FYNNEI. CDR3 length: 14 amino acids. The CDR3 DNA is TGTGCCAGCTTTACAGGGTGGGTCCAAGAGACCCAGTACTTC. Translating it yields CASFTGWVQETQYF. Supplemented by reference TRBV2 and TRBJ2-5, the full variable domain reads EPEVTQTPSHQVTQMGQEVILRCVPISNHLYFYWYRQILGQKVEFLVSFYNNEISEKSEIFDDQFSVERPDGSNFTLKIRSTKLEDSAMYFCASFTGWVQETQYFGPGTRLLVL.

The chain is built from TRBV19 and TRBJ2-2, with TRBD2 matching 10 bases. The germline CDR1 and CDR2 sequences are LNHDA and SQIVND (reference sequence). The CDR3 runs to 15 residues. J gave up 6 bases and V 3 bases, and 4 bases lay outside the gene matches. CDR3 sequence: CASSMSGRAPGELFF. The CDR3 DNA reads as TGTGCCAGTAGTATGAGCGGGAGGGCCCCCGGGGAGCTGTTTTTT.

This chain links TRBV28 with TRBJ1-6; 7 nucleotides agree with TRBD1. In germline, CDR1 is MDHEN, CDR2 SYDVKM. J gave up 10 bases and V 2 bases, and 8 bases lay outside the gene matches. The CDR3 extends over 15 amino acids. The CDR3 nucleotides read TGTGCCAGCAGTTTACCAACCGGGACAGCATCACCCCTCCACTTT. Translating it yields CASSLPTGTASPLHF.

The V gene is TRBV18, the J gene TRBJ2-3, with 12 bases identical to TRBD2. V trimming: 4 bases; J trimming: 0 bases; junction bases outside the gene matches: 2. The CDR3 sequence is 16 residues long. In germline, CDR1 is KGHSH, CDR2 LQKENI. DNA of the CDR3: TGTGCCAGCTCACATGGGACTAGCGGGAGCACAGATACGCAGTATTTT. This gives the protein CASSHGTSGSTDTQYF.

V usage is TRBV2 and J usage is TRBJ2-1; 13 bases fit TRBD2. Germline CDR1 and CDR2: SNHLY and FYNNEI. With V trimmed by 0 bases and J by 9 bases, 14 bases remained unmatched. The CDR3 runs to 19 residues. The CDR3 sequence is CASSEAPLPGLAGRGEQFF. Written as DNA, the CDR3 is TGTGCCAGCAGTGAAGCGCCCCTTCCGGGACTAGCGGGGAGGGGTGAGCAGTTCTTC.

By sample share, this clone is medium-sized. The chain carries TRBV12-3 or TRBV12-4 and TRBJ2-1; perhaps TRBD2 as D (6 bases). CDR3 length: 13 residues. Trimming removed 7 bases from V and 0 bases from J, with 7 bases in between. The CDR3 protein is CASTGSSYNEQFF. The CDR3 DNA follows: TGTGCCAGCACCGGGAGCTCCTACAATGAGCAGTTCTTC.

This chain connects TRBV5-1 to TRBJ2-3; 8 bases agree with TRBD2. Per the germline V gene, CDR1 is SGHRS and CDR2 is YFSETQ. The CDR3 is 15 residues long. V gave up 1 base and J gave up 4 bases; unmatched junction bases: 5. The CDR3 region is CASSLISGGADTQYF. CDR3 coding DNA: TGCGCCAGCAGCTTGATCAGCGGGGGCGCAGATACGCAGTATTTT.

This sequence joins TRBV30 and TRBJ1-4; 11 positions match TRBD1. Trimming took 0 bases from V and 4 from J; bases not matched to a gene: 7. CDR3 length equals 17 residues. Germline assignment: CDR1 GTSNPN and CDR2 SVGIG (reference sequence). CDR3 nucleotides: TGTGCCTGGAGTGTATTGGACAGGGGGCTGAGTAATGAAAAACTGTTTTTT. Residues: CAWSVLDRGLSNEKLFF. The whole variable domain, filled in from reference TRBV30 and TRBJ1-4, reads SQTIHQWPATLVQPVGSPLSLECTVEGTSNPNLYWYRQAAGRGLQLLFYSVGIGQISSEVPQNLSASRPQDRQFILSSKKLLLSDSGFYLCAWSVLDRGLSNEKLFFGSGTQLSVL.

The rearrangement links TRBV28 to TRBJ2-7, with D possibly TRBD2 on 6 matching bases. The CDR3 runs 12 residues. V lost 5 bases, J lost 1 base, and 6 bases lay in between. Per the germline V gene, CDR1 is MDHEN and CDR2 is SYDVKM. CDR3 sequence reads: CASSGTSYEQYF. Written as DNA, the CDR3 is TGTGCCAGCAGTGGGACTTCCTACGAGCAGTACTTC.

The chain recombines TRBV29-1 with TRBJ1-1; the D is unclear. The CDR3 covers 10 residues. Germline V lookup: CDR1 SQVTM, CDR2 ANQGSEA. Trimming stripped 3 bases from V and 10 bases from J, with 9 bases between. The CDR3 DNA is TGCAGCGTTGAGGTCGGGAGAGCTTTCTTT. Residues: CSVEVGRAFF.

The chain carries TRBV5-1 and TRBJ2-5; D may be TRBD1 (5 bases). CDR1 is SGHRS, CDR2 YFSETQ, per germline. CDR3 size: 14 residues. The germline V and J ends were trimmed by 0 bases and 5 bases, with 11 bases remaining between them. CDR3 coding DNA: TGCGCCAGCAGCTTGGACAGGAGCGAGGAGACCCAGTACTTC. It yields the protein CASSLDRSEETQYF.

The rearrangement joins TRBV6-2 or TRBV6-3 to TRBJ1-2; D call uncertain. Germline V gene lookup returns CDR1 MNHEY and CDR2 SVGEGT. The CDR3 has 13 residues. Trimming pared 0 bases from V and 7 bases from J, leaving 9 bases between. The CDR3 DNA reads TGTGCCAGCAGTTACTCGGCGGCAAGTGGCTACACCTTC. Its translation is CASSYSAASGYTF.

The chain joins TRBV2 to TRBJ1-4; D is perhaps TRBD1 (6 bases). Germline assignment: CDR1 SNHLY and CDR2 FYNNEI. The CDR3 is made up of 14 amino acids. Trimming pared 7 bases from V and 3 bases from J, leaving 12 bases between. The CDR3 nucleotides are TGTGCCAGCACCCAACAGGGTGCTAATGAAAAACTGTTTTTT. Its translation is CASTQQGANEKLFF.